The 21 T cell receptor beta chains in this list originate from one sample, sequenced in a study of cytomegalovirus exposure and HLA in healthy donors. The PCR employed 60 Vbeta primers together with 13 Jbeta primers. TCRdb keeps only in-frame clones here, not all; method: immunoSEQ multiplex PCR. The profile shows roughly 200,000 clones, approximately 80% of them singletons. The sample was PBMCs. These receptors all come from a woman in her thirties in good health and CMV-seronegative.

V usage is TRBV4-2 and J usage is TRBJ1-5; D remains unclear. The CDR3 is 14 residues long. The germline CDR1 and CDR2 sequences are LGHNA and YNFKEQ. Trimming pared 2 bases from V and 2 bases from J, leaving 7 bases between. The CDR3 DNA reads TGTGCCAGCAGCCAAATCGGGGGCAATCAGCCCCAGCATTTT. Translating it yields CASSQIGGNQPQHF.

The genes are TRBV7-9 and TRBJ1-6, with D unresolved. The ends were cut back, 5 bases at V and 0 bases at J, with 14 bases in the middle. The germline CDR1 and CDR2 sequences are SEHNR and FQNEAQ (reference sequence). CDR3 length: 17 amino acids. CDR3 sequence reads: CASSLPPGSSYNSPLHF. The DNA for the CDR3 is TGTGCCAGCAGCCTACCCCCGGGGAGCTCCTATAATTCACCCCTCCACTTT.

The J gene is TRBJ1-5, the V gene TRBV6-1, with D possibly matching TRBD1 (6 bases). V was shortened by 6 bases and J by 8 bases, with 20 bases between the two germline ends. Per germline, CDR1 MNHNS and CDR2 SASEGT. The CDR3 has 15 residues. The CDR3 nucleotides are TGTGCCAGCAGGGGGAGAGGGGGGGGGCCCGAGCCCCAGCATTTT. Encoded protein: CASRGRGGGPEPQHF.

The gene calls are TRBV5-6 and TRBJ1-2, with 7 bases identical to TRBD1. The CDR3 totals 14 residues. The germline gives CDR1 SGHDT, CDR2 YYEEEE. V lost 6 bases, J lost 2 bases, and 7 bases stayed unmatched. In DNA form, the CDR3 reads TGTGCCAGCACCCCCGGGACAGTAAACTATGGCTACACCTTC. It is translated as CASTPGTVNYGYTF.

CDR3 sequence: CASTRLAGDNEQFF. The CDR3 nucleotides read TGTGCCAGCACCCGACTAGCGGGGGACAATGAGCAGTTCTTC. This rearrangement joins TRBV6-6 to TRBJ2-1; 12 nucleotides line up with TRBD2. The CDR3 is made up of 14 amino acids. In germline, CDR1 is MNHNY, CDR2 SVGAGI (reference sequence). J gave up 5 bases and V 7 bases, and 3 bases lay outside the gene matches.

The chain couples TRBV28 to TRBJ2-7; TRBD1 is a possible D gene (6 bases). The CDR3 runs to 15 residues. The V end lost 6 bases, the J end lost 1 base, and 16 bases lay between the germline ends. Germline V gene sequence: CDR1 MDHEN, CDR2 SYDVKM. The CDR3 DNA reads TGTGCCAGCAGACTGCAGGGGTTTGGTTCCTACGAGCAGTACTTC. Encoded protein: CASRLQGFGSYEQYF.

To note about this clone: Germline is not matched at one junction end, which may reflect a read error. In DNA, the CDR3 is TGTGCCAGCAGTTCCTCGGGATGGGGCTATGGCTACCCCTTC. Its translation is CASSSSGWGYGYPF. This rearrangement joins TRBV6-5 to TRBJ1-2; a possible D gene is TRBD1 (5 bases). The CDR3 runs 14 residues. CDR1 and CDR2 from the germline V gene are MNHEY and SVGAGI.

This clone was counted between two and nine times. The rearrangement uses TRBV19 and TRBJ2-1; the D is unclear. V was shortened by 3 bases and J by 10 bases, with 16 bases between the two germline ends. Germline CDR1 LNHDA, CDR2 SQIVND (reference sequence). CDR3 length equals 14 residues. This CDR3 is CASSIQATAGEQFF. In nucleotides, the CDR3 is TGTGCCAGTAGTATCCAGGCAACGGCAGGCGAGCAGTTCTTC.

The V call is TRBV4-1, the J call TRBJ2-5; a possible D gene is TRBD2 (6 bases). The V gene lost 3 bases and the J gene lost 0 bases, with 14 bases spanning the gap. Germline V CDR1 and CDR2: MGHRA, YSYEKL. The CDR3 spans 16 residues. CDR3 coding DNA: TGCGCCAGCAGCCAGGGGGGAAGGGCTAACCAAGAGACCCAGTACTTC. Protein sequence: CASSQGGRANQETQYF.

The gene calls are TRBV18 and TRBJ1-1; 9 bases are a match to TRBD1. CDR1 KGHSH and CDR2 LQKENI come from the germline V gene. This CDR3 is built from 15 residues. The ends lost 5 bases at V and 4 bases at J; junction bases unmatched: 8. The CDR3 nucleotides are TGTGCCAGCTCAAAACAGGGGGCGCTGGGCACTGAAGCTTTCTTT. Translating it yields CASSKQGALGTEAFF.

This clone was picked up one time. The chain couples TRBV28 to TRBJ1-1, with 10 bases identical to TRBD1. V gave up 5 bases and J gave up 3 bases; unmatched junction bases: 6. Germline lookup yields CDR1 MDHEN and CDR2 SYDVKM. The CDR3 extends over 15 amino acids. The DNA for the CDR3 is TGTGCCAGCAGTCCTCGACAGGGGGCGTACACTGAAGCTTTCTTT. Translating it yields CASSPRQGAYTEAFF.

This clone appeared a single time. CDR3 sequence reads: CASRWTVNTEAFF. CDR3 nucleotide sequence: TGTGCCAGCAGGTGGACAGTAAACACTGAAGCTTTCTTT. This sequence joins TRBV27 and TRBJ1-1, with D possibly being TRBD1 (6 bases). CDR1 is MNHEY, CDR2 SMNVEV, per germline (reference sequence). CDR3 length: 13 amino acids. Trimming cost V 6 bases and J 2 bases, with 10 bases left between them.

The chain has TRBV30 and TRBJ2-7, with 8 bases matching TRBD1. The CDR3 loop spans 10 amino acids. V was clipped by 5 bases and J by 13 bases; unmatched bases: 7. Germline lookup yields CDR1 GTSNPN and CDR2 SVGIG (reference sequence). The CDR3: CAWGGQGQYF. CDR3 coding DNA: TGTGCCTGGGGCGGACAGGGACAATACTTC.

The genes are TRBV7-8 and TRBJ2-1; 14 bases are a match to TRBD2. CDR3 length: 19 residues. After removal of 5 bases from V and 0 bases from J, the junction contained 9 bases not matched to a gene. Per the germline V gene, CDR1 is SGHVS and CDR2 is FQNEAQ. In nucleotides, the CDR3 is TGTGCCAGCAGCCCGGGACTAGCGGGGGTCCAACTCTCCTACAATGAGCAGTTCTTC. Amino acids: CASSPGLAGVQLSYNEQFF.

The rearrangement uses TRBV2 and TRBJ2-1, with 7 bases that match TRBD1. The CDR3 is 14 amino acids. The V and J ends lost 6 bases and 4 bases, in that order; junction bases with no gene match: 6. Germline V gene sequence: CDR1 SNHLY, CDR2 FYNNEI. The CDR3 nucleotides are TGTGCCAGCAGGGACAGGAGCCCGTACAATGAGCAGTTCTTC. Protein product: CASRDRSPYNEQFF.

The rearrangement links TRBV15 to TRBJ2-1; a possible D gene is TRBD2 (5 bases). The ends were cut back, 0 bases at V and 10 bases at J, with 13 bases in the middle. CDR1 LNHNV and CDR2 YYDKDF come from the germline V gene (reference sequence). This CDR3 spans 14 amino acids. The DNA for the CDR3 is TGTGCCACCAGCAGAGATAAAGGACTGAGCGAGCAGTTCTTC. Its protein product is CATSRDKGLSEQFF.

CDR3 amino acids: CASSLAGGQNIQYF. CDR3 coding DNA: TGTGCCAGCAGCTTGGCAGGGGGACAGAACATTCAGTACTTC. The chain is built from TRBV5-4 and TRBJ2-4; TRBD1 aligns across 7 bases. Germline loops: CDR1 SGHNT, CDR2 YYREEE (reference sequence). The CDR3 spans 14 residues. V was clipped by 0 bases and J by 7 bases; unmatched bases: 4.

The chain links TRBV5-4 to TRBJ1-4, with a possible D match to TRBD1 (5 bases). Germline V gene lookup returns CDR1 SGHNT and CDR2 YYREEE (reference sequence). Trimming took 5 bases from V and 1 from J, leaving 18 bases between them. This CDR3 is built from 17 residues. The CDR3 nucleotides read TGTGCCAGCAGTAGAAAATTCGGGGGAGGAACTAATGAAAAACTGTTTTTT. The encoded protein is CASSRKFGGGTNEKLFF.

V is TRBV7-9 and J is TRBJ2-3; 11 bases line up with TRBD2. The CDR3 totals 18 residues. CDR1 is SEHNR, CDR2 FQNEAQ, per germline (reference sequence). The V and J ends lost 5 bases and 6 bases, in that order; junction bases with no gene match: 16. Here the CDR3 DNA reads TGTGCCAGCAGCCCGTCTTCGACTAGCGGGGATTCAGCGGATACGCAGTATTTT. This translates into CASSPSSTSGDSADTQYF.

The chain is built from TRBV25-1 and TRBJ2-2; D is undetermined. Germline loops: CDR1 MGHDK, CDR2 SYGVNS. The CDR3 has 13 amino acids. Trimming stripped 5 bases from V and 3 bases from J, with 7 bases between. CDR3 DNA sequence: TGTGCCAGCAGTTTGAGGTACACCGGGGAGCTGTTTTTT. It specifies CASSLRYTGELFF.

The V call is TRBV5-1, the J call TRBJ2-7; 12 bases fit TRBD1. The CDR3 runs 13 residues. J was trimmed by 6 bases and V by 4 bases; bases with no gene match: 2. Germline V gene sequence: CDR1 SGHRS, CDR2 YFSETQ. Here the CDR3 reads CASSMGQGAEQYF. In DNA form, the CDR3 reads TGCGCCAGCAGCATGGGACAGGGGGCCGAGCAGTACTTC.